These 29 T cell receptor beta chains share one sample of origin, sequenced in a study of early T cells in non-severe SARS-CoV-2 infection (dated by TCRdb to about 2021). Library method: 5' RACE. The instrument given in TCRdb is NextSeq 500. The public reads were run again by TCRdb, first through fastp at Q25 and then through MiXCR, and only productive beta chains were kept. Each CDR3 protein gets just one entry, which takes the most common genes and DNA from the rows behind it. Recorded for this sample are about 77,000 distinct CDR3 sequences; approximately 5% of them occurred a single time. The ten largest clones capture around 7.5% of the sample. The sequencing here drew on whole blood, taken at baseline. These TCRs come from an adult who was a healthcare worker with PCR-confirmed SARS-CoV-2 infection or an uninfected control (not recorded which).

The rearrangement links TRBV11-3 to TRBJ2-1, with 8 bases matching TRBD2. The CDR3 runs 13 residues. V trimming: 5 bases; J trimming: 10 bases; junction bases outside the gene matches: 7. The germline V gene has CDR1 SGHNT and CDR2 YENEEA. This CDR3 reads CASSPGGTREQFF. The CDR3 DNA follows: TGTGCCAGCAGCCCGGGAGGGACACGGGAGCAGTTCTTC.

This clonotype has a count of ten or more. The chain has TRBV7-3 and TRBJ1-2; 9 bases map to TRBD1. Germline V CDR1 and CDR2: SGHTA, FQGTGA. The CDR3 sequence is 13 residues long. Unmatched junction bases numbered 5, after V lost 5 bases and J lost 7 bases. For the CDR3, the DNA is TGTGCCAGCAGCCCGGGACAGGGCGGTGGCTACACCTTC. It is translated as CASSPGQGGGYTF.

The CDR3 DNA reads as TGTGCCAGCAGCCCCCGTAGTTGGGAGCAGTACTTC. Protein product: CASSPRSWEQYF. The chain joins TRBV7-2 to TRBJ2-7; D is unresolved. This CDR3 region has 12 residues. The V end lost 5 bases, the J end lost 7 bases, and 12 bases lay between the germline ends. Looked up from germline, CDR1 is SGHTA and CDR2 is FQGNSA.

This clonotype has at least ten counts. The chain employs TRBV11-2 and TRBJ2-3, with 10 positions matching TRBD2. V lost 7 bases and J lost 6; bases outside the gene matches: 19. The CDR3 extends over 18 amino acids. Germline assignment: CDR1 SGHAT and CDR2 FQNNGV. The CDR3 DNA sequence: TGTGCCAGCATGTTCCTCGGACTAGCGGCTACCGCAGGTGATACGCAGTATTTT. Translation gives CASMFLGLAATAGDTQYF.

This chain connects TRBV12-5 to TRBJ1-3; tentatively, D is TRBD1 (5 bases). Germline V lookup: CDR1 LGHNT, CDR2 FRNRAP. The CDR3 loop spans 16 amino acids. V dropped 6 bases and J dropped 0 bases, with 15 bases sitting between them. CDR3 DNA sequence: TGTGCTAGTGGCCCCGACAGAAACTTCTCTGGAAACACCATATATTTT. The encoded protein is CASGPDRNFSGNTIYF.

V gene TRBV2 combines with J gene TRBJ2-7; a possible D gene is TRBD1 (6 bases). Deletions cut 4 bases from V and 6 bases from J, with 13 bases between. CDR1 is SNHLY, CDR2 FYNNEI, per germline. The CDR3 length is 13 residues. This chain's CDR3 is CASSAGHLSEQYF. In DNA form, the CDR3 reads TGTGCCAGCAGTGCGGGACATCTGTCCGAGCAGTACTTC.

This clonotype was observed a few times. V is TRBV20-1 and J is TRBJ2-1, with D tentatively TRBD1 (6 bases). There are 14 residues in the CDR3. Trimming took 0 bases from V and 5 from J, leaving 11 bases between them. Germline loops: CDR1 DFQATT, CDR2 SNEGSKA (reference sequence). The CDR3 region has the DNA TGCAGTGCTAGAGAGGACAGTCGGAACAATGAGCAGTTCTTC. This encodes CSAREDSRNNEQFF.

There are many counts of this clonotype. The rearrangement uses TRBV20-1 and TRBJ2-1; 7 bases match TRBD2. Germline CDR1 DFQATT, CDR2 SNEGSKA (reference sequence). CDR3 size: 14 residues. The CDR3: CRLLAHRSYNEQFF. The DNA of the CDR3 is TGCAGACTACTAGCGCACCGCTCCTACAATGAGCAGTTCTTC.

The J gene is TRBJ1-4, the V gene TRBV2; weak D call: TRBD1 (5 bases). The V end was cut by 2 bases, the J end by 7 bases, with 17 bases between. There are 16 residues in the CDR3. The germline V gene has CDR1 SNHLY and CDR2 FYNNEI. The CDR3 DNA reads as TGTGCCAGCAGTGAAAGGGGTACGGCAGGGAGTGAAAAACTGTTTTTT. This sequence encodes CASSERGTAGSEKLFF.

This clonotype has just a few counts. This sequence joins TRBV20-1 and TRBJ2-1; 9 bases map to TRBD2. The V gene's germline CDR1 is DFQATT and CDR2 SNEGSKA (reference sequence). Trimming took 6 bases from V and 9 from J; bases not matched to a gene: 15. The CDR3 extends over 15 amino acids. The CDR3 region has the DNA TGCAGTGCCCCCCTGGGGGGACTAGCAATGGGTGAGCAGTTCTTC. Its translation: CSAPLGGLAMGEQFF.

This clonotype has a count of ten or more. The V call is TRBV12-3 or TRBV12-4, the J call TRBJ1-3; the D gene is possibly TRBD1 (5 bases). This CDR3 spans 14 amino acids. V lost 2 bases, J lost 2 bases, and 7 bases lay in between. The CDR3 loop is CASSLSGTGNTIYF. The CDR3 nucleotides read TGTGCCAGCAGTTTATCAGGGACTGGAAACACCATATATTTT.

Many counts were recorded for this clonotype. This chain connects TRBV7-2 to TRBJ2-1; TRBD2 aligns across 11 bases. V was pared by 5 bases and J by 7 bases, with 10 bases of the junction left unmatched. CDR1 and CDR2 (germline): SGHTA, FQGNSA. CDR3 length: 16 amino acids. The CDR3 spells CASSHQTSGTPNEQFF. CDR3 coding DNA: TGTGCCAGCAGCCACCAGACTAGCGGGACCCCAAATGAGCAGTTCTTC. The full variable domain, completed using reference TRBV7-2 and TRBJ2-1, is GAGVSQSPSNKVTEKGKDVELRCDPISGHTALYWYRQSLGQGLEFLIYFQGNSAPDKSGLPSDRFSAERTGGSVSTLTIQRTQQEDSAVYLCASSHQTSGTPNEQFFGPGTRLTVL.

In its sample, this clonotype was seen many times. The rearrangement uses TRBV19 and TRBJ1-5; 7 bases line up with TRBD1. There are 15 residues in the CDR3. Germline V gene sequence: CDR1 LNHDA, CDR2 SQIVND (reference sequence). Germline trimming cut 7 bases from V and 4 bases from J; bases unmatched to any gene: 10. The CDR3, as DNA: TGTGCCAGTATCCGACAGGGTGGTAGTAATCAGCCCCAGCATTTT. Translating gives CASIRQGGSNQPQHF.

This clonotype was recorded many times. At one end, the junction sequence differs from germline, possibly due to a read error. The V gene is TRBV4-2, the J gene TRBJ2-7, with D tentatively TRBD1 (5 bases). Germline CDR1 LGHNA, CDR2 YNFKEQ. This CDR3 spans 16 amino acids. CDR3 nucleotides: TGTGCCAGCAGTCAAGGGGTTAGCCAGAGCTCCTACGAGCAGTACTTC. Translation gives CASSQGVSQSSYEQYF.

The chain is built from TRBV5-1 and TRBJ2-7; D unclear. CDR1 is SGHRS and CDR2 is YFSETQ in the germline V gene. The germline V and J ends were trimmed by 1 base and 3 bases, with 11 bases remaining between them. CDR3 length: 14 amino acids. DNA for the CDR3: TGCGCCAGCAGCTTGTCCGGCCAGATCTACGAGCAGTACTTC. It encodes CASSLSGQIYEQYF.

In its sample, this clonotype was seen many times. The chain couples TRBV20-1 to TRBJ2-2; D gene uncertain. The CDR3 consists of 16 residues. V lost 1 base, J lost 4 bases, and 16 bases lay in between. Germline loops: CDR1 DFQATT, CDR2 SNEGSKA (reference sequence). The CDR3 loop reads CSARVHSRPVTGELFF. Written as DNA, the CDR3 is TGCAGTGCTAGAGTTCACAGCCGTCCAGTCACCGGGGAGCTGTTTTTT.

This clonotype occurred many times. J is TRBJ2-5 and V is TRBV29-1; D not resolved. V was pared by 6 bases and J by 1 base, with 12 bases between. The CDR3 totals 13 residues. Looked up from germline, CDR1 is SQVTM and CDR2 is ANQGSEA. CDR3 residues: CSVVTGPQETQYF. CDR3 bases: TGCAGCGTCGTTACCGGGCCCCAAGAGACCCAGTACTTC.

Many counts were recorded for this clonotype. The V and J genes are TRBV20-1 and TRBJ2-7; 8 bases agree with TRBD2. J lost 4 bases, V lost 0 bases, and 5 bases had no gene match. CDR3 length: 14 residues. The germline CDR1 and CDR2 sequences are DFQATT and SNEGSKA (reference sequence). The CDR3 DNA is TGCAGTGCTAGAGAAAGCGGGAGTAAGTACGAGCAGTACTTC. It translates to CSARESGSKYEQYF.

This clonotype was detected many times. The J gene is TRBJ1-1, the V gene TRBV5-1; D is possibly TRBD1 (5 bases). This CDR3 spans 14 amino acids. Trimming pared 6 bases from V and 6 bases from J, leaving 18 bases between. The germline V gene has CDR1 SGHRS and CDR2 YFSETQ. CDR3 coding DNA: TGCGCCAGCACCGATCCCCAGGGAAGGTCTGAAGCTTTCTTT. It encodes CASTDPQGRSEAFF.

This chain connects TRBV5-5 to TRBJ1-5; 8 positions agree with TRBD1. This CDR3 region has 16 residues. Germline V gene data show CDR1 as SGHKS and CDR2 as YYEKEE (reference sequence). Unmatched junction bases numbered 9, after V lost 2 bases and J lost 5 bases. The CDR3 DNA is TGTGCCAGCAGCTTTCTTCTGGCAGGGGGCGATCAGCCCCAGCATTTT. The encoded protein is CASSFLLAGGDQPQHF.

This clonotype was counted ten times or more. This chain links TRBV27 with TRBJ1-2; D is unresolved. Germline V gene lookup returns CDR1 MNHEY and CDR2 SMNVEV (reference sequence). This CDR3 is built from 13 residues. V gave up 2 bases and J gave up 7 bases, with 11 bases separating them. The CDR3 spells CASSLTPMRGYTF. The CDR3 DNA is TGTGCCAGCAGTTTAACCCCCATGCGTGGCTACACCTTC.

The V call is TRBV7-6, the J call TRBJ2-7; D uncertain. Germline CDR1 reads SGHVS; CDR2 reads FNYEAQ. Between the trimmed V and J ends, which lost 5 bases and 1 base, there was a span of 9 bases. This CDR3 region has 13 residues. The CDR3 DNA follows: TGTGCCAGCAGCCCGTATGCATCCTACGAGCAGTACTTC. It codes for CASSPYASYEQYF.

This clonotype appeared a few times. The V and J genes are TRBV13 and TRBJ2-3; D assignment may be TRBD1 or TRBD2 (5 bases each). The CDR3 runs 15 residues. V lost 5 bases, J lost 0 bases, and 12 bases lay in between. Per the germline V gene, CDR1 is PRHDT and CDR2 is FYEKMQ (reference sequence). CDR3 coding DNA: TGTGCCAGCAGCCCCGGGACCGGTAGCACAGATACGCAGTATTTT. Its translation: CASSPGTGSTDTQYF.

This clonotype has a handful of counts. This chain links TRBV19 with TRBJ2-7; 7 bases line up with TRBD1. CDR1 and CDR2 from the germline V gene are LNHDA and SQIVND (reference sequence). V shed 5 bases and J 3 bases; nucleotides not matched to a gene: 7. There are 14 residues in the CDR3. DNA for the CDR3: TGTGCCAGTAGTGAAGGGACAGACCGCTACGAGCAGTACTTC. Encoded protein: CASSEGTDRYEQYF.

This clonotype was found a few times. The chain has TRBV2 and TRBJ1-2, with TRBD1 as a possible D gene (5 bases). CDR3 length: 14 residues. Germline V gene lookup returns CDR1 SNHLY and CDR2 FYNNEI. V lost 7 bases to trimming and J lost 5 bases, with 17 bases between them. For the CDR3, the DNA is TGTGCCAGCACCCCCCCGGGGGGAGGTTATGGCTACACCTTC. This translates into CASTPPGGGYGYTF.

This chain uses TRBV4-1 with TRBJ1-4; maybe TRBD1 (5 bases). Germline values: CDR1 MGHRA, CDR2 YSYEKL. The CDR3 spans 14 residues. V was pared by 0 bases and J by 8 bases, with 10 bases between. The CDR3, as DNA: TGCGCCAGCAGCCAAGAGGGGGAGGCGGAAAAACTGTTTTTT. As protein: CASSQEGEAEKLFF.

This clonotype was seen a handful of times. The V call is TRBV2, the J call TRBJ2-7; 7 bases are shared with TRBD1. The CDR3 length is 13 residues. V gave up 10 bases and J gave up 5 bases; unmatched junction bases: 11. Germline CDR1 and CDR2: SNHLY and FYNNEI. The CDR3 reads CATQADRANEQYF. The CDR3, as DNA: TGTGCCACCCAGGCAGACAGGGCCAACGAGCAGTACTTC.

The table lists this clonotype with a few counts. J is TRBJ1-4 and V is TRBV25-1; the D gene is possibly TRBD1 (6 bases). In germline, CDR1 is MGHDK, CDR2 SYGVNS. CDR3 length equals 18 residues. V was trimmed by 7 bases and J by 0 bases, leaving 21 bases between them. The CDR3 sequence: CASKEGGRAGATNEKLFF. In nucleotides, the CDR3 is TGTGCCAGCAAAGAGGGGGGCAGGGCAGGTGCAACTAATGAAAAACTGTTTTTT.

At least ten counts were recorded for this clonotype. The rearrangement uses TRBV6-6 and TRBJ1-4; D may be TRBD1 (5 bases). Per germline, CDR1 MNHNY and CDR2 SVGAGI (reference sequence). V dropped 0 bases and J dropped 3 bases, with 8 bases sitting between them. The CDR3 is 15 residues long. The CDR3 protein is CASSYSGVANEKLFF. The CDR3 DNA sequence: TGTGCCAGCAGTTACTCGGGGGTGGCTAATGAAAAACTGTTTTTT.